The rows below give T cell receptor beta chains drawn from one sample of a study of blood T cell repertoires in COVID-19. Assay used: immunoSEQ multiplex PCR; TCRdb lists only in-frame clones, some missing. Counted here are fewer than 250,000 clones, around nine tenths occurring once; the ten biggest clones make up around 3.1%. Sequenced input: peripheral blood. The receptors derive from a man in his 60s with acute or convalescent COVID-19. The CDR3 runs from the conserved cysteine through the conserved F or W. A D gene is named only where the DNA matches it firmly. Rows give clone size only sometimes, using once, few, many, or a class for an expanded clone.

v_gene: TRBV4-1; d_gene: TRBD1; abundance: .; j_gene: TRBJ1-3; CDR3aa: CASRDRGDSGNTIYF; CDR3nt: TGCGCCAGCAGGGACAGGGGAGACTCTGGAAACACCATATATTTT
v_gene: TRBV14; d_gene: .; abundance: .; j_gene: TRBJ2-1; CDR3aa: CASSQRGGRDNEQFF; CDR3nt: TGTGCCAGCAGCCAAAGGGGGGGAAGGGACAATGAGCAGTTCTTC
v_gene: TRBV21-1; d_gene: .; abundance: few; j_gene: TRBJ2-3; CDR3aa: CASSPRTPWGDTDTQYF; CDR3nt: TGTGCCAGCAGCCCTAGGACTCCGTGGGGGGACACAGATACGCAGTATTTT
v_gene: TRBV19; d_gene: .; abundance: few; j_gene: TRBJ1-1; CDR3aa: CASSGTGIGTEAFF; CDR3nt: TGTGCCAGTAGCGGCACAGGGATCGGCACTGAAGCTTTCTTT
v_gene: TRBV2; d_gene: .; abundance: .; j_gene: TRBJ1-5; CDR3aa: CASSEMVTNQPQHF; CDR3nt: TGTGCCAGCAGTGAAATGGTCACTAATCAGCCCCAGCATTTT
v_gene: TRBV28; d_gene: .; abundance: .; j_gene: TRBJ2-7; CDR3aa: CASTGLRYEQYF; CDR3nt: TGTGCCAGCACGGGACTTCGGTACGAGCAGTACTTC
v_gene: TRBV27; d_gene: TRBD1; abundance: .; j_gene: TRBJ2-7; CDR3aa: CASSLQGAGYEQYF; CDR3nt: TGTGCCAGCAGTTTACAGGGGGCTGGGTACGAGCAGTACTTC
v_gene: TRBV6-2/TRBV6-3; d_gene: .; abundance: .; j_gene: TRBJ1-5; CDR3aa: CASSLAGANQPQHF; CDR3nt: TGTGCCAGCAGCCTCGCAGGGGCTAATCAGCCCCAGCATTTT
v_gene: TRBV27; d_gene: .; abundance: .; j_gene: TRBJ1-1; CDR3aa: CASSPDRDTEAFF; CDR3nt: TGTGCCAGCAGTCCGGACAGAGACACTGAAGCTTTCTTT
v_gene: TRBV3-1/TRBV3-2; d_gene: .; abundance: .; j_gene: TRBJ2-7; CDR3aa: CASSQTGYEQYF; CDR3nt: TGTGCCAGCAGCCAGACAGGCTACGAGCAGTACTTC
v_gene: TRBV27; d_gene: TRBD1; abundance: few; j_gene: TRBJ1-2; CDR3aa: CASSQLTGRYGYTF; CDR3nt: TGTGCCAGCAGTCAATTGACAGGGCGCTATGGCTACACCTTC
v_gene: TRBV28; d_gene: TRBD1; abundance: .; j_gene: TRBJ1-5; CDR3aa: CASSSNRDRTNQPQHF; CDR3nt: TGTGCCAGCAGTTCCAACCGGGACAGAACCAATCAGCCCCAGCATTTT
v_gene: TRBV4-3; d_gene: TRBD2; abundance: .; j_gene: TRBJ2-3; CDR3aa: CASSQVAGGGDTQYF; CDR3nt: TGCGCCAGCAGCCAAGTAGCGGGGGGGGGAGATACGCAGTATTTT
v_gene: TRBV7-8; d_gene: .; abundance: .; j_gene: TRBJ1-3; CDR3aa: CASSINRANSGNTIYF; CDR3nt: TGTGCCAGCAGCATAAACAGGGCCAACTCTGGAAACACCATATATTTT
v_gene: TRBV25-1; d_gene: .; abundance: .; j_gene: TRBJ1-3; CDR3aa: CASSERSGNTIYF; CDR3nt: TGTGCCAGCAGTGAAAGGAGTGGAAACACCATATATTTT
v_gene: TRBV24-1; d_gene: TRBD1; abundance: .; j_gene: TRBJ1-1; CDR3aa: CATSEGGQGNWYEAFF; CDR3nt: TGTGCCACCAGTGAGGGGGGACAGGGGAACTGGTATGAAGCTTTCTTT
v_gene: TRBV19; d_gene: .; abundance: .; j_gene: TRBJ1-6; CDR3aa: CASSTARDSPLHF; CDR3nt: TGTGCCAGTAGCACCGCGAGGGATTCACCCCTCCACTTT
v_gene: TRBV5-6; d_gene: TRBD1; abundance: .; j_gene: TRBJ2-6; CDR3aa: CASSRDRRGANVLTF; CDR3nt: TGTGCCAGCAGCCGGGACAGGCGGGGGGCCAACGTCCTGACTTTC
v_gene: TRBV5-1; d_gene: .; abundance: .; j_gene: TRBJ2-7; CDR3aa: CASSPTLTSYEQYF; CDR3nt: TGCGCCAGCAGCCCCACACTCACTAGCTACGAGCAGTACTTC
v_gene: TRBV4-2; d_gene: .; abundance: .; j_gene: TRBJ1-1; CDR3aa: CASSQVSGQSWTEAFF; CDR3nt: TGTGCCAGCAGCCAAGTTTCAGGACAGTCGTGGACTGAAGCTTTCTTT
v_gene: TRBV3-1/TRBV3-2; d_gene: .; abundance: once; j_gene: TRBJ1-5; CDR3aa: CASSQVRGNQPQHF; CDR3nt: TGTGCCAGCAGCCAAGTGCGGGGCAATCAGCCCCAGCATTTT
v_gene: TRBV30; d_gene: .; abundance: .; j_gene: TRBJ1-6; CDR3aa: CAWSGGANSPLHF; CDR3nt: TGTGCCTGGAGTGGCGGGGCCAATTCACCCCTCCACTTT
v_gene: TRBV6-5; d_gene: .; abundance: .; j_gene: TRBJ2-5; CDR3aa: CASSYSAGQETQYF; CDR3nt: TGTGCCAGCAGTTACTCAGCTGGCCAAGAGACCCAGTACTTC
v_gene: TRBV2; d_gene: .; abundance: .; j_gene: TRBJ1-1; CDR3aa: CASSGDRNTEAFF; CDR3nt: TGTGCCAGCTCGGGGGATCGGAACACTGAAGCTTTCTTT
v_gene: TRBV19; d_gene: TRBD1; abundance: once; j_gene: TRBJ2-7; CDR3aa: CASSIGDRVYEQYF; CDR3nt: TGTGCCAGTAGTATAGGGGACAGGGTCTACGAGCAGTACTTC
v_gene: TRBV19; d_gene: .; abundance: few; j_gene: TRBJ1-1; CDR3aa: CASSIGRRAEAFF; CDR3nt: TGTGCCAGTAGTATAGGCCGGCGGGCTGAAGCTTTCTTT
v_gene: TRBV3-1/TRBV3-2; d_gene: .; abundance: once; j_gene: TRBJ2-5; CDR3aa: CASSNNQETQYF; CDR3nt: TGTGCCAGCAGCAACAATCAAGAGACCCAGTACTTC
v_gene: TRBV3-1/TRBV3-2; d_gene: TRBD2; abundance: once; j_gene: TRBJ2-1; CDR3aa: CASSQDRASGGERTKGNEQFF; CDR3nt: TGTGCCAGCAGCCAAGATCGTGCTAGCGGGGGGGAACGTACAAAGGGCAATGAGCAGTTCTTC
v_gene: TRBV9; d_gene: .; abundance: .; j_gene: TRBJ2-2; CDR3aa: CASSPHPRTNTGELFF; CDR3nt: TGTGCCAGCAGCCCCCACCCCCGAACAAACACCGGGGAGCTGTTTTTT
v_gene: TRBV19; d_gene: TRBD1; abundance: .; j_gene: TRBJ1-2; CDR3aa: CASSRQGATLNYGYTF; CDR3nt: TGTGCCAGCAGTAGACAGGGCGCTACTCTAAACTATGGCTACACCTTC
v_gene: TRBV14; d_gene: .; abundance: .; j_gene: TRBJ2-3; CDR3aa: CASSQGIWSGTSTDTQYF; CDR3nt: TGTGCCAGCAGCCAAGGAATTTGGTCGGGGACTAGCACAGATACGCAGTATTTT
v_gene: TRBV6-6; d_gene: TRBD1; abundance: .; j_gene: TRBJ2-7; CDR3aa: CASSYSTGTYEQYF; CDR3nt: TGTGCCAGCAGTTACTCGACAGGGACCTACGAGCAGTACTTC
v_gene: TRBV5-1; d_gene: TRBD1; abundance: .; j_gene: TRBJ2-3; CDR3aa: CASSLDAPDRDSFRSTDTQYF; CDR3nt: TGCGCCAGCAGCTTGGACGCCCCTGACCGGGACAGCTTCCGATCCACAGATACGCAGTATTTT
v_gene: TRBV5-1; d_gene: TRBD1; abundance: .; j_gene: TRBJ2-2; CDR3aa: CASSRGTGPGELFF; CDR3nt: TGCGCCAGCAGCAGGGGGACAGGGCCCGGGGAGCTGTTTTTT
v_gene: TRBV28; d_gene: .; abundance: .; j_gene: TRBJ2-6; CDR3aa: CATYRTASSGANVLTF; CDR3nt: TGTGCCACTTATCGGACAGCCTCCTCTGGGGCCAACGTCCTGACTTTC
v_gene: TRBV3-1/TRBV3-2; d_gene: .; abundance: .; j_gene: TRBJ1-1; CDR3aa: CASSQGVKTGSGAFF; CDR3nt: TGTGCCAGCAGCCAAGGCGTTAAAACAGGGTCGGGAGCTTTCTTT
v_gene: TRBV7-3; d_gene: TRBD2; abundance: .; j_gene: TRBJ2-3; CDR3aa: CASSINRLAGSTDTQYF; CDR3nt: TGTGCCAGCAGCATCAACCGACTAGCGGGGAGCACAGATACGCAGTATTTT
v_gene: TRBV5-1; d_gene: TRBD2; abundance: .; j_gene: TRBJ2-1; CDR3aa: CASSPRTSGGNEQFF; CDR3nt: TGCGCCAGCAGCCCCCGGACTAGCGGGGGCAATGAGCAGTTCTTC
v_gene: TRBV6-1; d_gene: .; abundance: .; j_gene: TRBJ1-5; CDR3aa: CASSDGRAGQPQHF; CDR3nt: TGTGCCAGCAGTGACGGCAGAGCGGGTCAGCCCCAGCATTTT
v_gene: TRBV7-9; d_gene: TRBD1; abundance: .; j_gene: TRBJ1-2; CDR3aa: CASSLALSDRVDYGYTF; CDR3nt: TGTGCCAGCAGCTTAGCGCTGTCGGACAGGGTCGACTATGGCTACACCTTC
v_gene: TRBV18; d_gene: .; abundance: .; j_gene: TRBJ2-3; CDR3aa: CASSPGDLSRTDTQYF; CDR3nt: TGTGCCAGCTCCCCCGGAGACCTCTCACGGACAGATACGCAGTATTTT
v_gene: TRBV4-1; d_gene: .; abundance: .; j_gene: TRBJ2-5; CDR3aa: CASSQEGAKQETQYF; CDR3nt: TGCGCCAGCAGCCAAGAAGGGGCAAAACAAGAGACCCAGTACTTC
v_gene: TRBV11-3; d_gene: TRBD1; abundance: .; j_gene: TRBJ2-3; CDR3aa: CASSLGQGSTDTQYF; CDR3nt: TGTGCCAGCAGCCTCGGACAGGGAAGCACAGATACGCAGTATTTT